The T cell receptor beta chain under discussion was sequenced for a study of blood T cell repertoires in COVID-19. Study-wide background: Sample material is recorded as cDNA or gDNA derived from T cells, B-cell-depleted T cells, or PBMCs.

Source study methods: Quantification of nucleated cells was approximated via reference gene primer amplification. The protocol was immunoSEQ multiplex PCR, while the TCRdb copy is restricted to in-frame clones and leaves out a portion. Clone size and V and J calls were adopted from that table, with D and trimming inferred from the DNA. This sample has 350,000 to 400,000 clones, with nearly 90% found just once. V lost 2 bases and J lost 1; bases outside the gene matches: 15. The CDR3 extends over 19 amino acids. The V gene's germline CDR1 is SGHTA and CDR2 FQGTGA. This clone showed up just once. The clonotype was recovered from a young man with active or convalescent COVID-19. Sequenced sample: peripheral blood. The chain uses TRBV7-3 and TRBJ2-3, with 7 bases aligning to TRBD2. In nucleotides, the CDR3 is TGTGCCAGCAGCTTATATCCCCCAGGTTCTGGGAGGGGCACAGATACGCAGTATTTT. Amino acid sequence: CASSLYPPGSGRGTDTQYF. Combining the CDR3 with reference TRBV7-3 and TRBJ2-3 gives the whole variable domain GAGVSQTPSNKVTEKGKYVELRCDPISGHTALYWYRQSLGQGPEFLIYFQGTGAADDSGLPNDRFFAVRPEGSVSTLKIQRTERGDSAVYLCASSLYPPGSGRGTDTQYFGPGTRLTVL.